Presented here are 32 T cell receptor beta chains from one specimen sequenced in a study of cytomegalovirus exposure and HLA in healthy donors. It was with 60 Vbeta and 13 Jbeta primers that the PCR ran. TCRdb keeps only in-frame clones here, not all; method: immunoSEQ multiplex PCR. The table has approximately 90,000 clones, roughly 79% seen once. The sequencing sample was made of PBMCs. These receptor sequences come from a male donor in good health and CMV-seronegative.

This chain connects TRBV27 to TRBJ2-5; 7 positions match TRBD1. CDR3 length: 15 amino acids. Germline V gene data show CDR1 as MNHEY and CDR2 as SMNVEV (reference sequence). V gave up 2 bases and J gave up 5 bases; unmatched junction bases: 8. The CDR3, as DNA: TGTGCCAGCAGTTTAGCTTCTGTCAGGGGGGAGACCCAGTACTTC. Its translation: CASSLASVRGETQYF.

The V gene is TRBV9, the J gene TRBJ2-3, with 10 bases that match TRBD2. V dropped 2 bases and J dropped 3; count of bases not matched to a gene: 3. There are 15 residues in the CDR3. Germline CDR1 is SGDLS and CDR2 is YYNGEE. CDR3 loop: CASSVRTSGTDTQYF. The CDR3 bases are TGTGCCAGCAGCGTTAGGACTAGCGGTACAGATACGCAGTATTTT.

The V call is TRBV5-6, the J call TRBJ1-2; 8 nucleotides line up with TRBD1. The V gene end was trimmed by 4 bases and the J gene end by 1 base; junction bases not matched to a gene: 9. Germline-derived CDR1 and CDR2 are SGHDT and YYEEEE. The CDR3 consists of 16 residues. The CDR3 region has the DNA TGTGCCAGCAGCAGGGACAGGAGCAGCAGTAACTATGGCTACACCTTC. Translated, it gives CASSRDRSSSNYGYTF.

The chain combines TRBV11-2 with TRBJ1-4; D might be TRBD1 (5 bases). V was shortened by 1 base and J by 7 bases, with 13 bases between the two germline ends. Germline CDR1 and CDR2: SGHAT and FQNNGV. The CDR3 length is 15 residues. The CDR3 nucleotides are TGTGCCAGCAGCTTAGGAGCAGGGCAGATTGAAAAACTGTTTTTT. Protein product: CASSLGAGQIEKLFF.

The CDR3 DNA follows: TGTGCCATCAGTGAGTCACGATCAACAGGTGCCAATGAGCAGTTCTTC. This gives the protein CAISESRSTGANEQFF. The chain combines TRBV10-3 with TRBJ2-1, with a possible D match to TRBD1 (5 bases). With 0 bases removed from V and 6 bases from J, the gap between germline ends came to 15 bases. Per germline, CDR1 ENHRY and CDR2 SYGVKD. The CDR3 loop spans 16 amino acids.

V is TRBV2 and J is TRBJ1-4; 7 bases are a match to TRBD1. After removal of 9 bases from V and 4 bases from J, the junction contained 11 bases not matched to a gene. The CDR3 consists of 15 residues. The germline gives CDR1 SNHLY, CDR2 FYNNEI. CDR3 residues: CASGYRGQGNEKLFF. In DNA form, the CDR3 reads TGTGCCAGTGGGTATAGGGGGCAAGGTAATGAAAAACTGTTTTTT.

V is TRBV11-2 and J is TRBJ1-5; 7 bases line up with TRBD1. V lost 2 bases and J lost 10; bases outside the gene matches: 2. The length of the CDR3 is 12 residues. Germline V CDR1 and CDR2: SGHAT, FQNNGV. This chain's CDR3 is CASSLRQGPQHF. CDR3 DNA: TGTGCCAGCAGCTTAAGACAGGGACCCCAGCATTTT.

J is TRBJ2-7 and V is TRBV5-4; 9 nucleotides agree with TRBD1. Per the germline V gene, CDR1 is SGHNT and CDR2 is YYREEE (reference sequence). The V segment lost 4 bases and the J segment 2 bases; nucleotides outside the gene matches: 7. CDR3 length: 15 residues. CDR3 loop: CASSTRDRDAYEQYF. The CDR3 DNA sequence: TGTGCCAGCAGCACCCGGGACAGGGATGCCTACGAGCAGTACTTC.

This rearrangement joins TRBV11-3 to TRBJ1-5; D call uncertain. Germline assignment: CDR1 SGHNT and CDR2 YENEEA. This CDR3 region has 14 residues. The V gene lost 2 bases and the J gene lost 7 bases, with 12 bases spanning the gap. The chain's CDR3 is CASSLTWTSQPQHF. The CDR3 DNA reads as TGTGCCAGCAGCTTAACATGGACTAGCCAGCCCCAGCATTTT.

The rearrangement links TRBV6-4 to TRBJ1-4, with 8 bases matching TRBD1. The CDR3 is 13 amino acids. Germline V CDR1 and CDR2: MRHNA, SNTAGT. The V and J ends lost 5 bases and 10 bases, in that order; junction bases with no gene match: 6. The CDR3 sequence: CASSIDTGGKLFF. The CDR3 bases are TGTGCCAGCAGTATAGATACAGGGGGAAAACTGTTTTTT.

This clone has only a few counts. At one end the junction does not follow the germline gene, possibly because of a read error. The chain is built from TRBV7-7 and TRBJ2-5; D call uncertain. The DNA end is more similar to TRBJ2-7, so the J call may be wrong. The CDR3 sequence is 14 residues long. Germline loops: CDR1 SSHAT, CDR2 FNYEAQ (reference sequence). CDR3 protein: CASSPHPTAYEQYF. The CDR3 coding sequence is TGTGCTAGCAGCCCCCACCCCACAGCCTACGAGCAGTACTTC.

A remark on this clone: Other nucleotide sequences from this sample produce the same CDR3. The chain links TRBV27 to TRBJ1-6; 7 nucleotides agree with TRBD1. Germline trimming cut 4 bases from V and 10 bases from J; bases unmatched to any gene: 4. Per germline, CDR1 MNHEY and CDR2 SMNVEV (reference sequence). CDR3 length equals 13 residues. DNA for the CDR3: TGTGCCAGCAGTTACAGGGGACAGTCACCCCTCCACTTT. This translates into CASSYRGQSPLHF.

This chain links TRBV5-4 with TRBJ2-7; 7 bases match TRBD1. CDR3 size: 14 residues. Germline CDR1 is SGHNT and CDR2 is YYREEE (reference sequence). V was pared by 5 bases and J by 1 base, with 6 bases of the junction left unmatched. The DNA of the CDR3 is TGTGCCAGCAGTCTCGACAGGGCGTCCTACGAGCAGTACTTC. Its translation is CASSLDRASYEQYF.

V usage is TRBV7-2 and J usage is TRBJ2-7; unclear D gene. The germline gives CDR1 SGHTA, CDR2 FQGNSA. V lost 3 bases and J lost 3, with 12 bases in between. The CDR3 contains 14 residues. The CDR3 nucleotides are TGTGCCAGCAGCTTGGAGCTACGAGGCTACGAGCAGTACTTC. Protein sequence: CASSLELRGYEQYF. The full variable domain, completed using reference TRBV7-2 and TRBJ2-7, is GAGVSQSPSNKVTEKGKDVELRCDPISGHTALYWYRQSLGQGLEFLIYFQGNSAPDKSGLPSDRFSAERTGGSVSTLTIQRTQQEDSAVYLCASSLELRGYEQYFGPGTRLTVT.

V and J are TRBV9 and TRBJ2-7; D is undetermined. Germline V gives CDR1 SGDLS, CDR2 YYNGEE. Trimming pared 1 base from V and 0 bases from J, leaving 11 bases between. This CDR3 has 15 residues. In DNA, the CDR3 is TGTGCCAGCAGCGTAACCGCAGGCAACTCCTACGAGCAGTACTTC. It translates to CASSVTAGNSYEQYF.

This clone was detected only once. The rearrangement uses TRBV2 and TRBJ1-5, with TRBD1 identical over 10 bases. The V gene end was trimmed by 4 bases and the J gene end by 5 bases; junction bases not matched to a gene: 5. Germline loops: CDR1 SNHLY, CDR2 FYNNEI. The CDR3 spans 15 residues. The CDR3 region is CASSGDRGGDQPQHF. DNA of the CDR3: TGTGCCAGCAGTGGGGACAGGGGAGGGGATCAGCCCCAGCATTTT.

This clone has just a few counts. The V and J genes are TRBV6-5 and TRBJ2-2; a weak D match, TRBD2 (6 bases). V lost 2 bases and J lost 4, with 8 bases in between. Germline values: CDR1 MNHEY, CDR2 SVGAGI. The CDR3 has 14 residues. The CDR3 sequence: CASSYGGTTGELFF. The CDR3 nucleotides are TGTGCCAGCAGTTACGGGGGGACCACCGGGGAGCTGTTTTTT.

This clone was counted only a few times. J is TRBJ1-5 and V is TRBV6-6; D gene unclear. In germline, CDR1 is MNHNY, CDR2 SVGAGI (reference sequence). The length of the CDR3 is 15 residues. The V and J ends lost 5 bases and 2 bases respectively, with 13 bases between them. In nucleotides, the CDR3 is TGTGCCAGCAGTGCCCGTCCCGAGGGCAATCAGCCCCAGCATTTT. Protein product: CASSARPEGNQPQHF.

This clone has more than one count but fewer than ten. J is TRBJ2-5 and V is TRBV7-3; D is ambiguous. Germline assignment: CDR1 SGHTA and CDR2 FQGTGA. The V gene lost 5 bases and the J gene lost 5 bases, with 15 bases spanning the gap. The CDR3 is 14 amino acids. CDR3 residues: CASSPSSSGETQYF. CDR3 nucleotide sequence: TGTGCCAGCAGCCCATCCTCCTCCGGGGAGACCCAGTACTTC.

This clone has more than one count but fewer than ten. The gene calls are TRBV9 and TRBJ2-3; D remains unclear. CDR1 and CDR2 from the germline V gene are SGDLS and YYNGEE. The germline V and J ends were trimmed by 6 bases and 1 base, with 3 bases remaining between them. There are 11 residues in the CDR3. The CDR3 region is CASTGTDTQYF. As DNA, the CDR3 is TGTGCCAGCACCGGCACAGATACGCAGTATTTT.

V is TRBV6-1 and J is TRBJ2-5; no clear D gene. V was cut by 2 bases and J by 5 bases, with 12 bases left in between. CDR1 and CDR2 from the germline V gene are MNHNS and SASEGT. The CDR3 has 14 residues. The CDR3 loop reads CASSERRGAETQYF. In DNA form, the CDR3 reads TGTGCCAGCAGTGAAAGGCGAGGCGCGGAGACCCAGTACTTC.

As DNA, the CDR3 is TGTGCCAGCACTCCGGGACAGGAAGAGACCCAGTACTTC. Encoded protein: CASTPGQEETQYF. This chain connects TRBV9 to TRBJ2-5; TRBD1 matches at 8 bases. V gave up 6 bases and J gave up 3 bases; unmatched junction bases: 4. The CDR3 runs 13 residues. Per germline, CDR1 SGDLS and CDR2 YYNGEE.

This chain uses TRBV28 with TRBJ2-2, with 11 bases identical to TRBD1. Germline CDR1 and CDR2: MDHEN and SYDVKM. V shed 4 bases, J shed 4 bases, and the junction held 2 bases outside the gene matches. This CDR3 is 15 amino acids long. This CDR3 reads CASSSGQGGTGELFF. In nucleotides, the CDR3 is TGTGCCAGCAGTTCGGGACAGGGGGGCACCGGGGAGCTGTTTTTT.

This chain joins TRBV28 and TRBJ1-4; 7 bases line up with TRBD1. The J segment lost 7 bases and the V segment lost 5 bases, leaving 13 bases of the junction unmatched. The CDR3 length is 16 residues. CDR1 is MDHEN, CDR2 SYDVKM, per germline. This CDR3 is CASSPRDSPLVEKLFF. CDR3 sequence (DNA): TGTGCCAGCAGTCCCCGGGACAGCCCCTTGGTTGAAAAACTGTTTTTT.

The CDR3 protein is CASRKLLDTQYF. The DNA of the CDR3 is TGTGCCAGCAGAAAGCTTTTAGATACGCAGTATTTT. The rearrangement links TRBV11-2 to TRBJ2-3; unclear D gene. There are 12 residues in the CDR3. Trimming took 6 bases from V and 5 from J, leaving 9 bases between them. The germline CDR1 and CDR2 sequences are SGHAT and FQNNGV. The complete variable domain, with remaining parts taken from reference TRBV11-2 and TRBJ2-3, reads EAGVAQSPRYKIIEKRQSVAFWCNPISGHATLYWYQQILGQGPKLLIQFQNNGVVDDSQLPKDRFSAERLKGVDSTLKIQPAKLEDSAVYLCASRKLLDTQYFGPGTRLTVL.

Points on this clone: The identical CDR3 is also encoded by other nucleotide sequences in the sample. The chain employs TRBV5-1 and TRBJ2-1, with TRBD1 matching 11 bases. The V segment lost 4 bases and the J segment 12 bases; nucleotides outside the gene matches: 15. CDR1 is SGHRS, CDR2 YFSETQ, per germline. This CDR3 has 16 residues. The CDR3 region has the DNA TGCGCCAGCAGCAACGGACAGGGGGCGTTGGTACGCAGGCAGTTCTTC. Amino acid sequence: CASSNGQGALVRRQFF.

The J gene is TRBJ2-5, the V gene TRBV28; 11 bases fit TRBD2. Germline CDR1 is MDHEN and CDR2 is SYDVKM. This CDR3 region has 20 residues. Unmatched junction bases numbered 21, after V lost 4 bases and J lost 5 bases. DNA of the CDR3: TGTGCCAGCAGTTCCGGGACTAGCGGAGACCATTACCTTCAGGGGGAGACCCAGTACTTC. Translation gives CASSSGTSGDHYLQGETQYF.

The chain has TRBV7-8 and TRBJ2-2, with TRBD1 identical over 11 bases. This CDR3 is 16 amino acids long. V lost 4 bases, J lost 7 bases, and 8 bases stayed unmatched. Germline values: CDR1 SGHVS, CDR2 FQNEAQ. The CDR3 DNA reads as TGTGCCAGCAGCTGGGGACAGGGGGATTTGGTCGGGGAGCTGTTTTTT. Translating gives CASSWGQGDLVGELFF.

V usage is TRBV7-8 and J usage is TRBJ2-7, with D possibly matching TRBD1 (6 bases). The germline V gene encodes CDR1 SGHVS and CDR2 FQNEAQ. Trimming removed 1 base at V and 1 base at J, with 17 bases between. The CDR3 loop spans 17 amino acids. The CDR3 DNA follows: TGTGCCAGCAGCTTAGGGGACACCCCTAGAAAATCCTACGAGCAGTACTTC. Translation: CASSLGDTPRKSYEQYF.

In its sample, this clone was seen a few times. The chain carries TRBV9 and TRBJ2-3; 9 positions match TRBD2. Germline V CDR1 and CDR2: SGDLS, YYNGEE. V shed 3 bases, J shed 5 bases, and the junction held 4 bases outside the gene matches. The CDR3 length is 14 residues. Here the CDR3 DNA reads TGTGCCAGCAGCGCTAGCGGGAAGGTAGATACGCAGTATTTT. Protein: CASSASGKVDTQYF.

This chain uses TRBV7-9 with TRBJ2-5; 12 nucleotides align to TRBD2. The germline V gene has CDR1 SEHNR and CDR2 FQNEAQ (reference sequence). V trimming: 5 bases; J trimming: 3 bases; junction bases outside the gene matches: 4. The CDR3 is made up of 15 amino acids. CDR3 residues: CASSPWTSGKETQYF. CDR3 bases: TGTGCCAGCAGCCCTTGGACTAGCGGGAAAGAGACCCAGTACTTC.

This rearrangement joins TRBV29-1 to TRBJ1-3; TRBD1 aligns across 7 bases. Trimming at V came to 7 bases and at J to 0 bases, leaving 3 bases not matched to a gene. Germline loops: CDR1 SQVTM, CDR2 ANQGSEA. CDR3 length equals 13 residues. CDR3 DNA: TGCAGCGGGACAGGTAACTCTGGAAACACCATATATTTT. This codes for CSGTGNSGNTIYF.